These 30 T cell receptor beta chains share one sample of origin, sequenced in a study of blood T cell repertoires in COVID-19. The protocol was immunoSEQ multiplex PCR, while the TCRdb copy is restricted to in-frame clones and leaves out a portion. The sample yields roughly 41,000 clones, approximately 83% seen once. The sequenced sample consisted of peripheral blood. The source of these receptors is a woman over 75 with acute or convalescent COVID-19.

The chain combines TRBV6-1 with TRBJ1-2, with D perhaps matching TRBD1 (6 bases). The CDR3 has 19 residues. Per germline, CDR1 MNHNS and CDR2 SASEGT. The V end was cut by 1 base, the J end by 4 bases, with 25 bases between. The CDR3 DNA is TGTGCCAGCAGTGAAGGACGAGGACCTACTACTACAGGGATCTATGGCTACACCTTC. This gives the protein CASSEGRGPTTTGIYGYTF.

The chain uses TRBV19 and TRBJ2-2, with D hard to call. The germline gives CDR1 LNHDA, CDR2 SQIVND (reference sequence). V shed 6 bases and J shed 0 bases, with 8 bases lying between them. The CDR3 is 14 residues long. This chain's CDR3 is CASRTATNTGELFF. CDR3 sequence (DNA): TGTGCCAGTAGAACAGCCACGAACACCGGGGAGCTGTTTTTT.

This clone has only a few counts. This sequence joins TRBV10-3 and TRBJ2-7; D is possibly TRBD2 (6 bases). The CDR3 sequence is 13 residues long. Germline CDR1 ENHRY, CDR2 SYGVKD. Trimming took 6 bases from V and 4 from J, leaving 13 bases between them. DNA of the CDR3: TGTGCCATCAGCCGGGGGAGTGGATACGAGCAGTACTTC. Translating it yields CAISRGSGYEQYF.

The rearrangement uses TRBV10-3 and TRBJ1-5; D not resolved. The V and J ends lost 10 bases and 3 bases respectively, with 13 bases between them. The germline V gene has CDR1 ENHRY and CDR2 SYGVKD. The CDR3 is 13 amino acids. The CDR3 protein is CATLGGINQPQHF. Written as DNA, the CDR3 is TGTGCCACCCTCGGAGGGATCAATCAGCCCCAGCATTTT.

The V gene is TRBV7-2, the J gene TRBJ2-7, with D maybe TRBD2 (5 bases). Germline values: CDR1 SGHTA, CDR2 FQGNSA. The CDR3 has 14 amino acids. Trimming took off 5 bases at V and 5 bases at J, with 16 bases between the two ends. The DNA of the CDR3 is TGTGCCAGCAGCCGGGAAAATTCCCCCCACGAGCAGTACTTC. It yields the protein CASSRENSPHEQYF.

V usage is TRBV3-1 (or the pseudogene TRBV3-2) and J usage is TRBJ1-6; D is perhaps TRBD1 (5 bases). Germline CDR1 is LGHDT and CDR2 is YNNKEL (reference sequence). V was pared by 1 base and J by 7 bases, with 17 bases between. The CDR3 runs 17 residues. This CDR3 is CASSQGDLPRGNSPLHF. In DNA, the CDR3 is TGTGCCAGCAGCCAAGGGGACCTCCCTCGGGGGAATTCACCCCTCCACTTT.

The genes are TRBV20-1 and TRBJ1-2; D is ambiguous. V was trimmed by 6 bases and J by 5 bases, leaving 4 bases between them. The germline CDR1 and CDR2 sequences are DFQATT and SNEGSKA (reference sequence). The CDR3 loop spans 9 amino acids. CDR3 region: CSATYGYTF. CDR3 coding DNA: TGCAGTGCCACTTATGGCTACACCTTC.

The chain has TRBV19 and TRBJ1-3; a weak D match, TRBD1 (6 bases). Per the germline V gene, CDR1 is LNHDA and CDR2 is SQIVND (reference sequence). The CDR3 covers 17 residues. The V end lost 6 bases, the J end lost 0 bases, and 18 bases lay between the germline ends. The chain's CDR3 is CASSPPGGSPSGNTIYF. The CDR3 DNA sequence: TGTGCCAGTAGCCCACCGGGGGGCTCACCCTCTGGAAACACCATATATTTT.

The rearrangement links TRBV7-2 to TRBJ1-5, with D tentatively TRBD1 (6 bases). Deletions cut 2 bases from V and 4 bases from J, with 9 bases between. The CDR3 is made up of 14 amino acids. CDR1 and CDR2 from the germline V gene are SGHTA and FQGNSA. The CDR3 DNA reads TGTGCCAGCAGCTTACGGGACAAAAATCAGCCCCAGCATTTT. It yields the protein CASSLRDKNQPQHF.

The CDR3 here is CASRSGQGYNQPQHF. The CDR3 coding sequence is TGTGCCAGCAGATCGGGACAGGGGTACAATCAGCCCCAGCATTTT. The chain couples TRBV28 to TRBJ1-5, with 10 nucleotides matching TRBD1. CDR3 size: 15 residues. Germline V gene sequence: CDR1 MDHEN, CDR2 SYDVKM. V dropped 6 bases and J dropped 3; count of bases not matched to a gene: 5.

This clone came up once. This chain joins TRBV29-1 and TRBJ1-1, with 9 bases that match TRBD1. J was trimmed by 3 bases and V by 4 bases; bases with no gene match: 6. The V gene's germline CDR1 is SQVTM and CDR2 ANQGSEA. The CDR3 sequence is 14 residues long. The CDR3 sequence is CSVGVTGGYTEAFF. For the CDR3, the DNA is TGCAGCGTTGGGGTGACAGGGGGGTACACTGAAGCTTTCTTT. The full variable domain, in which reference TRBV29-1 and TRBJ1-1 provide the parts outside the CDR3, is SAVISQKPSRDICQRGTSLTIQCQVDSQVTMMFWYRQQPGQSLTLIATANQGSEATYESGFVIDKFPISRPNLTFSTLTVSNMSPEDSSIYLCSVGVTGGYTEAFFGQGTRLTVV.

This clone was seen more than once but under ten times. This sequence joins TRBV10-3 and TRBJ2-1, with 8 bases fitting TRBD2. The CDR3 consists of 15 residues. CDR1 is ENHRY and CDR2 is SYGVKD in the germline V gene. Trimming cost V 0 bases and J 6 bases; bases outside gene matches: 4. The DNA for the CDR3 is TGTGCCATCAGTGAGTCAGTAGCGGGGAGCAATGAGCAGTTCTTC. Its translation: CAISESVAGSNEQFF.

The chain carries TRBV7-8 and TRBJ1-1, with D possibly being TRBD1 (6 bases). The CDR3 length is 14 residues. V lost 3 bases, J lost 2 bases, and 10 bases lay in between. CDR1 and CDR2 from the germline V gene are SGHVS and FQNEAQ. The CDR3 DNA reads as TGTGCCAGCAGCTTCACGGGACAAAACACTGAAGCTTTCTTT. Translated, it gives CASSFTGQNTEAFF. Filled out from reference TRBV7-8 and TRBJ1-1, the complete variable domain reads GAGVSQSPRYKVAKRGQDVALRCDPISGHVSLFWYQQALGQGPEFLTYFQNEAQLDKSGLPSDRFFAERPEGSVSTLKIQRTQQEDSAVYLCASSFTGQNTEAFFGQGTRLTVV.

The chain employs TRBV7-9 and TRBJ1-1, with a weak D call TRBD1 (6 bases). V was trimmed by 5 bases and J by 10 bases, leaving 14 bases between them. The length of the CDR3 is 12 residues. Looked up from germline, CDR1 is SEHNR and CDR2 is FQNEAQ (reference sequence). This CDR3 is CASSEQGFGAFF. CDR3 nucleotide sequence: TGTGCCAGCAGCGAACAGGGTTTTGGAGCTTTCTTT.

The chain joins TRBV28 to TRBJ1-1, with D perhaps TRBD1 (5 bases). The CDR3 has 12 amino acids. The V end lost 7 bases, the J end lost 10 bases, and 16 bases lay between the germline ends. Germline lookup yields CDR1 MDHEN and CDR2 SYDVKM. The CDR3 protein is CASNTQGVLAFF. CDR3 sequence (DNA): TGTGCCAGCAACACCCAGGGCGTACTAGCTTTCTTT.

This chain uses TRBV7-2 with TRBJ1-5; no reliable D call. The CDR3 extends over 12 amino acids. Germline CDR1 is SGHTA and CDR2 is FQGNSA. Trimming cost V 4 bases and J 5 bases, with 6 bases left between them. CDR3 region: CASSYRDQPQHF. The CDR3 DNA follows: TGTGCCAGCAGCTATCGCGATCAGCCCCAGCATTTT.

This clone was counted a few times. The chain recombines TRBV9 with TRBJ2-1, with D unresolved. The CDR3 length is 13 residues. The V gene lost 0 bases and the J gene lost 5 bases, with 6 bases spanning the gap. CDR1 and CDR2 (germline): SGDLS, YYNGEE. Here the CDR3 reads CASSVDVNNEQFF. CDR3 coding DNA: TGTGCCAGCAGCGTAGATGTCAACAATGAGCAGTTCTTC.

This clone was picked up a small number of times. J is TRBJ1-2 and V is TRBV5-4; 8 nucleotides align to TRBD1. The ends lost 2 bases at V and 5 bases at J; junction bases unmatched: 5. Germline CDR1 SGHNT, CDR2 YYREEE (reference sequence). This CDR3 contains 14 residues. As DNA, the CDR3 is TGTGCCAGCAGCTTTAGGACAGGGCCTTATGGCTACACCTTC. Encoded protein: CASSFRTGPYGYTF.

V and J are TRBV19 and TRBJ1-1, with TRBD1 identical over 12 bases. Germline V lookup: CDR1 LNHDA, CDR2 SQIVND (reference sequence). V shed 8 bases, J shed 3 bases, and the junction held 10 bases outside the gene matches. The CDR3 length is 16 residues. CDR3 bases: TGTGCCAGTCGAGCGGGACAGGGGGCGTCGGACACTGAAGCTTTCTTT. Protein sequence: CASRAGQGASDTEAFF.

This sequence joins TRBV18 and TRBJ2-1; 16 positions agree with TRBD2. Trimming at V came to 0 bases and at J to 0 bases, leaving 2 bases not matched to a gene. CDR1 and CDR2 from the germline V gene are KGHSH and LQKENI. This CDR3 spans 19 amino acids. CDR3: CASSPPGLAGGLSYNEQFF. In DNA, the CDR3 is TGTGCCAGCTCACCACCGGGACTAGCGGGGGGGCTCTCCTACAATGAGCAGTTCTTC. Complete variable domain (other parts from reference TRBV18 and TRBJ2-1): NAGVMQNPRHLVRRRGQEARLRCSPMKGHSHVYWYRQLPEEGLKFMVYLQKENIIDESGMPKERFSAEFPKEGPSILRIQQVVRGDSAAYFCASSPPGLAGGLSYNEQFFGPGTRLTVL.

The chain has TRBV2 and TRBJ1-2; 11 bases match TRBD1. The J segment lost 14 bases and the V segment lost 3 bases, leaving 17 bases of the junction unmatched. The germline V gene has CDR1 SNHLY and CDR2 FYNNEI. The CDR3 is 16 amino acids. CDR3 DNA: TGTGCCAGCAGTGATTGGGGTGGGGGACAGGGGGACGTGCCGACCTTC. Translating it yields CASSDWGGGQGDVPTF.

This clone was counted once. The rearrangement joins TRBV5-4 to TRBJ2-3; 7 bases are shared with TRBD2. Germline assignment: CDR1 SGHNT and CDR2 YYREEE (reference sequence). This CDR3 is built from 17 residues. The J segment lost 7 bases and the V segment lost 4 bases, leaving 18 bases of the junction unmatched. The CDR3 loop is CASSRGSGASESNTQYF. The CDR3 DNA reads TGTGCCAGCAGCAGAGGGAGCGGGGCTTCGGAGTCAAATACGCAGTATTTT.

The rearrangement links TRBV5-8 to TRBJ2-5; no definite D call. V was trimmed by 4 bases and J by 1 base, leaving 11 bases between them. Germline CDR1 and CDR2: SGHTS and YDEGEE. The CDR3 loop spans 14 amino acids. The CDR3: CASSGGQVQETQYF. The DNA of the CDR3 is TGTGCCAGCAGCGGTGGGCAGGTCCAAGAGACCCAGTACTTC.

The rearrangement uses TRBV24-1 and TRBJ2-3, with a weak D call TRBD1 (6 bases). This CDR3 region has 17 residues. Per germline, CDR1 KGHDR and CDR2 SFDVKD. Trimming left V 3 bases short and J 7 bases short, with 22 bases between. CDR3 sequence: CATSDGGEAAGTNTQYF. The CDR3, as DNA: TGTGCCACCAGTGATGGGGGTGAAGCGGCAGGGACAAATACGCAGTATTTT.

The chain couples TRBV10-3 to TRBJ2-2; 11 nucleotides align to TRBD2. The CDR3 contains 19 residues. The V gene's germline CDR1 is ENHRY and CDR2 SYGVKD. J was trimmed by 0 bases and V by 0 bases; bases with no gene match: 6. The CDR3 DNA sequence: TGTGCCATCAGTGAGTCGGATGGACTAGCGGGCGCGAACACCGGGGAGCTGTTTTTT. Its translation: CAISESDGLAGANTGELFF.

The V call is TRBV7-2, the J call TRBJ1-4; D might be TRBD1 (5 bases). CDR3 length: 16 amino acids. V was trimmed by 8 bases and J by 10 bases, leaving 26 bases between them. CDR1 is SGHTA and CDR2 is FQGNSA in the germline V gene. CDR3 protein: CASAAVTASQGGKLFF. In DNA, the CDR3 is TGTGCCAGCGCCGCAGTGACGGCCTCTCAGGGCGGAAAACTGTTTTTT.

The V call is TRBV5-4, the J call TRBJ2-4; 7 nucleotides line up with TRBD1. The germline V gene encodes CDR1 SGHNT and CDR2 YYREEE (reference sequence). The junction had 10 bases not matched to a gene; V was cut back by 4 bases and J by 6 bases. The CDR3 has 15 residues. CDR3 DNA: TGTGCCAGCAGCGGAGCTACAGGGGATGGAAACATTCAGTACTTC. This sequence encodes CASSGATGDGNIQYF.

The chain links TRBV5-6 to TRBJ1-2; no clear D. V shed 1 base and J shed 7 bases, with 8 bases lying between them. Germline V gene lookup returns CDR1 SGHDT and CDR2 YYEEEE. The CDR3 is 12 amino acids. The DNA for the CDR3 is TGTGCCAGCAGCTTGTGGAGTTCTGGCTACACCTTC. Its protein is CASSLWSSGYTF. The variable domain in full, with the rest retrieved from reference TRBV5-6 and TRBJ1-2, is DAGVTQSPTHLIKTRGQQVTLRCSPKSGHDTVSWYQQALGQGPQFIFQYYEEEERQRGNFPDRFSGHQFPNYSSELNVNALLLGDSALYLCASSLWSSGYTFGSGTRLTVV.

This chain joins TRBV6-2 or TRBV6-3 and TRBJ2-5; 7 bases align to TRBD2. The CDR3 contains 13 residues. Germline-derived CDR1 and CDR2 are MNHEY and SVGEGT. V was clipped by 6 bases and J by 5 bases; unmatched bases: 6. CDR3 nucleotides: TGTGCCAGCAGCCCCACCGGGGGGGAGACCCAGTACTTC. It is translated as CASSPTGGETQYF.

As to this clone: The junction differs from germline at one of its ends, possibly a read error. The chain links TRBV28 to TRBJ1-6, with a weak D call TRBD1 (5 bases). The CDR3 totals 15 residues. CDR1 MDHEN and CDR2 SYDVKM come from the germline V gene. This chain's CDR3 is CASSFVRQGNLPLHF. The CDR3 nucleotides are TGTGCCAGCAGTTTTGTGCGGCAGGGCAATTTACCCCTCCACTTT.